This TCR beta chain was identified during a study of identical twins. Findings of the study overall: Twin-shared out-of-frame alpha sequences showed excess low generation probability. Insertion counts were lower in abundant cord blood beta clonotypes, a trend that memory repertoires did not show.

The ends were cut back, 4 bases at V and 1 base at J, with 10 bases in the middle. Per the germline V gene, CDR1 is SGHAT and CDR2 is FQNNGV. CDR3 length: 15 amino acids. The donor group consisted entirely of healthy Caucasians. Remarks on this clonotype: Its antigen is still unknown.

TCRdb ran MiXCR on the 5' RACE reads and lists one entry per CDR3 protein. The sample yields about 550,000 distinct CDR3 sequences, 20% to 25% seen once. The same specimen was also included in a second study, on yellow fever vaccine responses in identical twins.

V usage is TRBV11-2 and J usage is TRBJ2-2; D is undetermined. The receptor was derived from a young woman in good health. Sequenced material: CD4+ T cells sorted from blood. CDR3 amino acids: CASSSQTENTGELFF. The CDR3 region has the DNA TGTGCCAGCAGCTCCCAAACCGAGAACACCGGGGAGCTGTTTTTT.